These 14 T cell receptor beta chains originate from one sample sequenced in a study of CD8 T cells in ankylosing spondylitis. TCRdb re-analysed the 5' RACE reads in MiXCR, keeping a single row per CDR3 protein. The sample contains some 700,000 distinct CDR3 sequences, 15% to 20% of which appear only once. General study results and limits: Made up of under 10 highly homologous variants, a TCR beta motif appeared characteristic of ankylosing spondylitis blood.

No antigens are known for them. The sample taken for sequencing was blood, either unsorted or a sorted T cell fraction (not recorded which). The receptors here all came from a male donor with ankylosing spondylitis.

The sample holds a few counts of this clonotype. This rearrangement joins TRBV12-3 or TRBV12-4 to TRBJ1-1, with 7 bases lining up with TRBD1. The trim removed 3 bases at V and 4 bases at J, leaving 5 bases unmatched. This CDR3 has 14 residues. CDR3 sequence: CASSLTGMFTEAFF. In DNA, the CDR3 is TGTGCCAGCAGTTTGACAGGGATGTTCACTGAAGCTTTCTTT.

The rearrangement joins TRBV15 to TRBJ2-1, with 9 nucleotides matching TRBD2. Trimming cost V 1 base and J 9 bases; bases outside gene matches: 7. The germline V gene has CDR1 LNHNV and CDR2 YYDKDF (reference sequence). This CDR3 comprises 15 residues. The CDR3 coding sequence is TGTGCCACCAGCAGAGGTGCCCTAGCGGGGTTTGAGCAGTTCTTC. This sequence encodes CATSRGALAGFEQFF.

This clonotype turned up a few times. As DNA, the CDR3 is TGTGCCACCAGTGAGACCGGGACAGGGAAGGACAATGAGCAGTTCTTC. Its protein product is CATSETGTGKDNEQFF. The chain joins TRBV24-1 to TRBJ2-1; 9 bases align to TRBD1. Losses at the gene ends were 4 bases for V and 5 bases for J; bases not matched to a gene: 8. Germline assignment: CDR1 KGHDR and CDR2 SFDVKD. The CDR3 totals 16 residues.

The chain links TRBV20-1 to TRBJ1-1; D unresolved. Germline CDR1 is DFQATT and CDR2 is SNEGSKA (reference sequence). V lost 6 bases and J 4 bases, leaving 12 bases between the germline ends. The CDR3 has 12 residues. CDR3 nucleotides: TGCAGTGCCTCGGCCCGAGGCACTGAAGCTTTCTTT. Protein: CSASARGTEAFF.

The CDR3 coding sequence is TGTGCCAGCAGTTTATTGCGGGGGGCAGATACGCAGTATTTT. The encoded protein is CASSLLRGADTQYF. The V call is TRBV12-3 or TRBV12-4, the J call TRBJ2-3; 8 bases map to TRBD2. The CDR3 runs to 14 residues. The ends lost 2 bases at V and 4 bases at J; junction bases unmatched: 2.

The chain links TRBV4-3 to TRBJ2-7; tentative D call: TRBD2 (5 bases). The V and J ends lost 8 bases and 6 bases respectively, with 8 bases between them. This CDR3 comprises 10 residues. Per germline, CDR1 LGHNA and CDR2 YSLEER. CDR3 sequence: CASPRGEQYF. The CDR3, as DNA: TGCGCCAGCCCCCGGGGCGAGCAGTACTTC.

This clonotype was picked up one time. The gene calls are TRBV29-1 and TRBJ2-2, with D possibly TRBD1 on 6 matching bases. The V and J ends lost 5 bases and 2 bases respectively, with 12 bases between them. This CDR3 contains 14 residues. Germline V lookup: CDR1 SQVTM, CDR2 ANQGSEA. CDR3 nucleotides: TGCAGCGTTTTGGGGACACTAAACACCGGGGAGCTGTTTTTT. Translation gives CSVLGTLNTGELFF.

This clonotype was counted only a few times. The CDR3 bases are TGTGCCAGCAGTTACGGACTAGCGGGAGGCTACGAGCAGTACTTC. Protein product: CASSYGLAGGYEQYF. This chain uses TRBV6-5 with TRBJ2-7, with 14 bases aligning to TRBD2. Germline values: CDR1 MNHEY, CDR2 SVGAGI. With 2 bases clipped from V and 3 bases from J, the junction kept 0 bases outside the gene matches. The CDR3 is made up of 15 amino acids.

V usage is TRBV5-1 and J usage is TRBJ1-5, with TRBD1 identical over 8 bases. The CDR3 extends over 14 amino acids. Germline loops: CDR1 SGHRS, CDR2 YFSETQ. J lost 5 bases, V lost 0 bases, and 1 base had no gene match. The CDR3 sequence is CASSLGTGHQPQHF. The CDR3 region has the DNA TGCGCCAGCAGCTTGGGGACAGGGCATCAGCCCCAGCATTTT.

This clonotype came up a few times. This chain links TRBV20-1 with TRBJ2-1; D uncertain. The length of the CDR3 is 15 residues. Germline V gene data show CDR1 as DFQATT and CDR2 as SNEGSKA (reference sequence). The ends were cut back, 2 bases at V and 5 bases at J, with 16 bases in the middle. Here the CDR3 DNA reads TGCAGTGCTAGAACACCAGTGGACCCCCACAATGAGCAGTTCTTC. The encoded protein is CSARTPVDPHNEQFF.

This clonotype turned up a few times. The rearrangement uses TRBV4-3 and TRBJ2-7; no clear D gene. The CDR3 contains 14 residues. Germline assignment: CDR1 LGHNA and CDR2 YSLEER. Trimming shortened V by 0 bases and J by 2 bases, and 8 bases separated the two germline ends. DNA of the CDR3: TGCGCCAGCAGCCAAGATACAGCCACCTACGAGCAGTACTTC. Protein: CASSQDTATYEQYF.

Only one count was recorded for this clonotype. V and J are TRBV12-3 or TRBV12-4 and TRBJ1-4, with TRBD1 matching over 9 bases. J lost 4 bases, V lost 5 bases, and 14 bases had no gene match. The CDR3 covers 18 residues. CDR3 DNA sequence: TGTGCCAGCAGTCACTACATTGGGGGACAGGGAATTAATGAAAAACTGTTTTTT. Translation: CASSHYIGGQGINEKLFF.

This clonotype was counted many times. The genes are TRBV9 and TRBJ2-2; 9 positions agree with TRBD2. J was trimmed by 5 bases and V by 3 bases; bases with no gene match: 20. This CDR3 is built from 20 residues. Germline-derived CDR1 and CDR2 are SGDLS and YYNGEE. CDR3 in amino acids: CASSASTSGVWGHRTGELFF. Here the CDR3 DNA reads TGTGCCAGCAGCGCATCGACTAGCGGAGTCTGGGGTCATCGGACCGGGGAGCTGTTTTTT.

The chain uses TRBV6-1 and TRBJ1-1; D gene unclear. The CDR3 length is 13 residues. The germline CDR1 and CDR2 sequences are MNHNS and SASEGT. The germline V and J ends were trimmed by 11 bases and 4 bases, with 17 bases remaining between them. For the CDR3, the DNA is TGTGCCTCCCCGACCGGCTTGGGCACTGAAGCTTTCTTT. This translates into CASPTGLGTEAFF.